What follows are 15 T cell receptor beta chains derived from one specimen sequenced in a study of CD8+ T cells in alopecia areata. Documented treatment: oral pan-JAK inhibitor, 5-10 mg twice daily. RNA extraction and reverse transcription yielded cDNA as sequencing template. Assay: immunoSEQ multiplex PCR; the TCRdb copy retains only in-frame clones and omits some. Of approximately 150,000 clones in the sample, approximately 57% were seen once. Here the sequenced sample was CD4+ T cells sorted from blood, taken at week 24, from a patient treated with tofacitinib. The receptor source for this set is a human donor with alopecia areata.

This clone occurred a few times. The chain links TRBV19 to TRBJ2-2; the match to TRBD1 covers 7 bases. The CDR3 is made up of 14 amino acids. CDR1 LNHDA and CDR2 SQIVND come from the germline V gene (reference sequence). After removal of 5 bases from V and 5 bases from J, the junction contained 5 bases not matched to a gene. CDR3 in amino acids: CASSDRAGTGELFF. CDR3 nucleotide sequence: TGTGCCAGTAGTGACAGGGCCGGAACCGGGGAGCTGTTTTTT.

This clone was observed a handful of times. This chain links TRBV7-8 with TRBJ2-1; D possibly matches TRBD1 or TRBD2 (5 bases each). V was shortened by 2 bases and J by 0 bases, with 11 bases between the two germline ends. There are 16 residues in the CDR3. Germline CDR1 is SGHVS and CDR2 is FQNEAQ. For the CDR3, the DNA is TGTGCCAGCAGCTTAACGGCAGGGAGCTCCTACAATGAGCAGTTCTTC. This encodes CASSLTAGSSYNEQFF. Full variable domain (remainder filled in from reference TRBV7-8 and TRBJ2-1): GAGVSQSPRYKVAKRGQDVALRCDPISGHVSLFWYQQALGQGPEFLTYFQNEAQLDKSGLPSDRFFAERPEGSVSTLKIQRTQQEDSAVYLCASSLTAGSSYNEQFFGPGTRLTVL.

This clone has only a few counts. The rearrangement uses TRBV2 and TRBJ1-2, with TRBD1 identical over 8 bases. This CDR3 has 16 residues. After removal of 6 bases from V and 5 bases from J, the junction contained 14 bases not matched to a gene. From germline, CDR1 is SNHLY and CDR2 FYNNEI. For the CDR3, the DNA is TGTGCCAGCAGCCCCGGGACAGGAGTCCCTCGTTATGGCTACACCTTC. Amino acid sequence: CASSPGTGVPRYGYTF.

Note on this clone: This specimen includes other DNA sequences encoding the same CDR3. CDR3 sequence reads: CASSEGQGARGYTF. CDR3 coding DNA: TGTGCCAGCAGCGAGGGACAGGGGGCAAGGGGCTACACCTTC. The chain links TRBV25-1 to TRBJ1-2; TRBD1 agrees at 12 bases. V shed 6 bases and J 8 bases; nucleotides not matched to a gene: 7. The germline V gene has CDR1 MGHDK and CDR2 SYGVNS. This CDR3 region has 14 residues.

This clone occurred a few times. This chain links TRBV6-5 with TRBJ2-5, with TRBD2 matching over 10 bases. Germline CDR1 and CDR2: MNHEY and SVGAGI. The CDR3 loop spans 13 amino acids. The trim removed 8 bases at V and 7 bases at J, leaving 7 bases unmatched. CDR3 loop: CASGLAVAGTQYF. In DNA form, the CDR3 reads TGTGCCAGCGGACTAGCGGTGGCAGGGACCCAGTACTTC.

This clone was picked up one time. The chain links TRBV5-6 to TRBJ1-2, with D perhaps matching TRBD1 (5 bases). The CDR3 loop spans 11 amino acids. Germline values: CDR1 SGHDT, CDR2 YYEEEE. Trimming stripped 1 base from V and 14 bases from J, with 12 bases between. This CDR3 is CASSLRGAGTF. Here the CDR3 DNA reads TGTGCCAGCAGCTTGAGAGGGGCAGGAACCTTC.

This clone was counted a single time. This chain uses TRBV29-1 with TRBJ1-2; maybe TRBD1 (5 bases). The CDR3 is 13 amino acids. Germline V CDR1 and CDR2: SQVTM, ANQGSEA. Trimming removed 6 bases from V and 4 bases from J, with 15 bases in between. Here the CDR3 DNA reads TGCAGCGTCAGACCCAGGGCTAGCTATGGCTACACCTTC. This translates into CSVRPRASYGYTF.

This clone was detected ten times or more. This sequence joins TRBV27 and TRBJ2-7; no clear D. Between the trimmed V and J ends, which lost 2 bases and 2 bases, there was a span of 7 bases. The CDR3 has 13 amino acids. Germline values: CDR1 MNHEY, CDR2 SMNVEV (reference sequence). The chain's CDR3 is CASSLREAYEQYF. The CDR3 coding sequence is TGTGCCAGCAGTTTAAGGGAAGCCTACGAGCAGTACTTC.

V is TRBV27 and J is TRBJ2-2; D gene unclear. Germline lookup yields CDR1 MNHEY and CDR2 SMNVEV (reference sequence). Trimming removed 6 bases from V and 1 base from J, with 12 bases in between. The CDR3 extends over 15 amino acids. The CDR3 loop reads CASRPGGVNTGELFF. The DNA for the CDR3 is TGTGCCAGCAGGCCCGGTGGGGTGAACACCGGGGAGCTGTTTTTT.

V usage is TRBV29-1 and J usage is TRBJ2-2; D gene uncertain. V lost 4 bases and J 6 bases, leaving 6 bases between the germline ends. Germline CDR1 reads SQVTM; CDR2 reads ANQGSEA. This CDR3 has 11 amino acids. This CDR3 is CSVVLAGELFF. In DNA form, the CDR3 reads TGCAGCGTTGTTTTAGCCGGGGAGCTGTTTTTT.

This clone turned up a few times. The rearrangement joins TRBV9 to TRBJ1-2; 9 bases agree with TRBD1. Germline-derived CDR1 and CDR2 are SGDLS and YYNGEE. This CDR3 contains 13 residues. Unmatched junction bases numbered 4, after V lost 4 bases and J lost 6 bases. CDR3 in DNA: TGTGCCAGCAGCAAACAGGGGGCGGATGGCTACACCTTC. Amino acids: CASSKQGADGYTF.

This clone was counted between two and nine times. The CDR3 is CSVDYGRETQYF. The CDR3, as DNA: TGCAGCGTTGATTACGGGAGGGAGACCCAGTACTTC. This chain connects TRBV29-1 to TRBJ2-5; 7 positions match TRBD2. The junction had 3 bases not matched to a gene; V was cut back by 3 bases and J by 5 bases. The germline V gene encodes CDR1 SQVTM and CDR2 ANQGSEA. The CDR3 has 12 residues.

The chain recombines TRBV6-5 with TRBJ2-7; 7 positions agree with TRBD1. Unmatched junction bases numbered 6, after V lost 5 bases and J lost 2 bases. Per the germline V gene, CDR1 is MNHEY and CDR2 is SVGAGI. The CDR3 length is 14 residues. DNA of the CDR3: TGTGCCAGCAGTCGAATGGGACAGACCTACGAGCAGTACTTC. This sequence encodes CASSRMGQTYEQYF.

V and J are TRBV18 and TRBJ1-4; TRBD1 matches 7 bases. The germline V gene encodes CDR1 KGHSH and CDR2 LQKENI. Trimming cost V 4 bases and J 3 bases; bases outside gene matches: 5. The CDR3 is made up of 15 amino acids. The chain's CDR3 is CASSRQGGANEKLFF. The CDR3 nucleotides are TGTGCCAGCTCACGACAGGGAGGCGCTAATGAAAAACTGTTTTTT.

V and J are TRBV30 and TRBJ1-2, with D tentatively TRBD1 (5 bases). This CDR3 region has 13 residues. Germline CDR1 GTSNPN, CDR2 SVGIG (reference sequence). V was pared by 6 bases and J by 2 bases, with 13 bases between. The DNA for the CDR3 is TGTGCCTGCCAACGAAGGGGAAACTATGGCTACACCTTC. Its protein is CACQRRGNYGYTF. The entire variable domain, with the rest obtained from reference TRBV30 and TRBJ1-2, is as follows: SQTIHQWPATLVQPVGSPLSLECTVEGTSNPNLYWYRQAAGRGLQLLFYSVGIGQISSEVPQNLSASRPQDRQFILSSKKLLLSDSGFYLCACQRRGNYGYTFGSGTRLTVV.